This T cell receptor beta chain appears in the sequencing data of a study of shared clonotypes between healthy human individuals. Repertoires were generated with immunoSEQ multiplex PCR, while TCRdb's copy carries only in-frame clones and drops some. The sample has around 1.9 million clones, 90% to 95% seen once. CD45RO-negative CD8 cells positively selected for CCR7 made up the naive population, which excluded terminally differentiated effector memory CD45RA+ cells. V lost 3 bases and J lost 3, with 9 bases in between. The CDR3 covers 13 residues. Germline V gene data show CDR1 as MNHNS and CDR2 as SASEGT.

The receptor was isolated from a man younger than 30 in good health. Some clones in this sample may be carry-over from other donors' samples. Sequencing was carried out using naive CD8+ T cells from PBMCs. This rearrangement joins TRBV6-1 to TRBJ2-7; D is ambiguous. CDR3 nucleotides: TGTGCCAGCAGTGATTGGCGGAACTACGAGCAGTACTTC. This encodes CASSDWRNYEQYF.